This T cell receptor (beta chain) was captured in a study of beta chain features in type 1 diabetes. The overall study: The examined sorted cells totaled around 100,000,000 across samples.

Reverse transcription of all isolated RNA meant that expressed TCRB transcripts were sequenced. Mean read depth for naive, central memory and regulatory T cell samples was about 3.4 million reads. Sequencing was performed with immunoSEQ multiplex PCR; in TCRdb, only in-frame clones are kept and a portion is missing. The table records 120,000 to 150,000 clones, nearly 50% of them present only once. CDR1 SGDLS and CDR2 YYNGEE come from the germline V gene. The V gene end was trimmed by 2 bases and the J gene end by 0 bases; junction bases not matched to a gene: 6. The CDR3 contains 18 residues. The rearrangement uses TRBV9 and TRBJ2-1; 12 nucleotides agree with TRBD2. The receptor was derived from a man aged 18 to 29 in good health. Sequencing was done on a sample of Tregs from blood. The CDR3 nucleotides are TGTGCCAGCAGCGTCATGACTAGCGGGAGTAGCTCCTACAATGAGCAGTTCTTC. Amino acids: CASSVMTSGSSSYNEQFF. The variable domain in full, completed from reference TRBV9 and TRBJ2-1, reads DSGVTQTPKHLITATGQRVTLRCSPRSGDLSVYWYQQSLDQGLQFLIQYYNGEERAKGNILERFSAQQFPDLHSELNLSSLELGDSALYFCASSVMTSGSSSYNEQFFGPGTRLTVL.